The next 11 T cell receptor beta chains were all read from a single sample in a study of T cells after yellow fever vaccination. Using its own MiXCR run on the 5' RACE reads, TCRdb lists one record per CDR3 protein. The sample includes 400,000 or so distinct CDR3 sequences, under 7.5% of them seen just once. Sequenced here: PBMCs, sampled 5 days after the yellow fever booster vaccination. Every receptor here comes from a man under 40 who received the YFV17D yellow fever vaccine.

In regard to this clonotype: With a much larger clone just one base away, this may be a read error. The V call is TRBV10-3, the J call TRBJ2-3; TRBD2 aligns across 10 bases. The CDR3 has 15 residues. Germline V gene sequence: CDR1 ENHRY, CDR2 SYGVKD. Trimming cost V 5 bases and J 5 bases; bases outside gene matches: 7. CDR3 amino acids: CAISKQREGQDTQYF. For the CDR3, the DNA is TGTGCCATCAGTAAACAGCGGGAGGGCCAAGATACGCAGTATTTT.

V is TRBV5-1 and J is TRBJ2-7, with D perhaps TRBD2 (5 bases). The CDR3 has 15 amino acids. CDR1 and CDR2 (germline): SGHRS, YFSETQ. The germline V and J ends were trimmed by 0 bases and 7 bases, with 17 bases remaining between them. The CDR3 spells CASSLAARAPEEQYF. CDR3 bases: TGCGCCAGCAGCTTGGCAGCGCGGGCGCCGGAGGAGCAGTACTTC.

Regarding this clonotype: Just one base apart from a much larger clone, this may be a read error. The chain links TRBV15 to TRBJ1-4; D is undetermined. V was pared by 5 bases and J by 6 bases, with 4 bases between. The length of the CDR3 is 11 residues. Germline assignment: CDR1 LNHNV and CDR2 YYDKDF (reference sequence). The CDR3 sequence is CATSLHEKLFF. Written as DNA, the CDR3 is TGTGCCACCAGCTTACATGAAAAACTGTTTTTT.

This clonotype has ten or more counts. V is TRBV5-5 and J is TRBJ2-1, with D tentatively TRBD2 (6 bases). Germline CDR1 is SGHKS and CDR2 is YYEKEE (reference sequence). CDR3 size: 16 residues. V lost 6 bases to trimming and J lost 0 bases, with 16 bases between them. CDR3 sequence reads: CASTPAGSGSYNEQFF. The CDR3 nucleotides are TGTGCCAGCACCCCCGCGGGTAGCGGCTCCTACAATGAGCAGTTCTTC.

This clonotype was detected a few times. This rearrangement joins TRBV7-2 to TRBJ2-3, with D hard to call. Germline V gene lookup returns CDR1 SGHTA and CDR2 FQGNSA. Trimming left V 5 bases short and J 6 bases short, with 18 bases between. The CDR3 runs 15 residues. In DNA form, the CDR3 reads TGTGCCAGCAGCCGTCCGTGGGCCCGGAAGGATACGCAGTATTTT. As protein: CASSRPWARKDTQYF.

The chain uses TRBV7-2 and TRBJ2-2; D remains ambiguous. Germline V gene lookup returns CDR1 SGHTA and CDR2 FQGNSA. Trimming took 7 bases from V and 6 from J, leaving 9 bases between them. The CDR3 runs 12 residues. CDR3 bases: TGTGCCAGCACCGGAGCTGCCGGGGAGCTGTTTTTT. It is translated as CASTGAAGELFF.

Many counts were recorded for this clonotype. This chain links TRBV20-1 with TRBJ2-5; a possible D gene is TRBD1 (5 bases). This CDR3 spans 13 amino acids. From germline, CDR1 is DFQATT and CDR2 SNEGSKA (reference sequence). V was cut by 4 bases and J by 4 bases, with 13 bases left in between. CDR3 sequence reads: CSATRGAPETQYF. The CDR3 region has the DNA TGCAGTGCTACTAGGGGCGCCCCAGAGACCCAGTACTTC.

This clonotype was counted ten times or more. The chain joins TRBV6-1 to TRBJ2-7; 7 bases fit TRBD2. From germline, CDR1 is MNHNS and CDR2 SASEGT. V lost 6 bases and J lost 4; bases outside the gene matches: 12. The CDR3 is 15 residues long. CDR3 bases: TGTGCCAGCAGCTCCACTAACTCGCGGGGGTACGAGCAGTACTTC. The encoded protein is CASSSTNSRGYEQYF.

There are many counts of this clonotype. The V and J genes are TRBV20-1 and TRBJ2-1; D possibly uses TRBD1 or TRBD2 (5 bases each). CDR1 is DFQATT and CDR2 is SNEGSKA in the germline V gene (reference sequence). CDR3 length equals 11 residues. V was trimmed by 6 bases and J by 8 bases, leaving 11 bases between them. CDR3 in DNA: TGCAGTGCGGAGAGGGGCTATGAGCAGTTCTTC. Translating it yields CSAERGYEQFF.

This clonotype was seen a handful of times. The V call is TRBV7-2, the J call TRBJ2-7; TRBD1 matches at 7 bases. V shed 5 bases, J shed 4 bases, and the junction held 8 bases outside the gene matches. Germline V gene lookup returns CDR1 SGHTA and CDR2 FQGNSA. The CDR3 runs to 14 residues. In DNA form, the CDR3 reads TGTGCCAGCAGCACCCGGACAGGACCGTACGAGCAGTACTTC. Protein sequence: CASSTRTGPYEQYF. The full variable domain, its missing parts supplied by reference TRBV7-2 and TRBJ2-7, is GAGVSQSPSNKVTEKGKDVELRCDPISGHTALYWYRQSLGQGLEFLIYFQGNSAPDKSGLPSDRFSAERTGGSVSTLTIQRTQQEDSAVYLCASSTRTGPYEQYFGPGTRLTVT.

This clonotype was counted many times. The chain uses TRBV7-9 and TRBJ2-7; D is unclear. The CDR3 extends over 15 amino acids. Germline CDR1 SEHNR, CDR2 FQNEAQ (reference sequence). V lost 1 base and J 1 base, leaving 11 bases between the germline ends. CDR3 protein: CASSLGATASYEQYF. The DNA of the CDR3 is TGTGCCAGCAGCTTAGGAGCCACGGCTTCCTACGAGCAGTACTTC.